Below, 5 T cell receptor beta chains from the same sample are listed, as sequenced in a study of pediatric ulcerative colitis. Assay: immunoSEQ multiplex PCR; the TCRdb copy retains only in-frame clones and omits some. Found here are some 57,000 clones, more than 75% of them singletons; the top ten hold around 1.5%. The material sequenced was blood. The receptors come from a boy aged 5-17 years who was a control in a study of pediatric ulcerative colitis.

The chain is built from TRBV2 and TRBJ2-5; D is unclear. The CDR3 covers 11 residues. Trimming cost V 3 bases and J 5 bases, with 4 bases left between them. Germline assignment: CDR1 SNHLY and CDR2 FYNNEI. The CDR3, as DNA: TGTGCCAGCAGTGATGTTGAGACCCAGTACTTC. This translates into CASSDVETQYF.

This chain links TRBV28 with TRBJ1-3; maybe TRBD1 (6 bases). V was shortened by 7 bases and J by 7 bases, with 17 bases between the two germline ends. Germline V CDR1 and CDR2: MDHEN, SYDVKM. This CDR3 is built from 14 residues. The CDR3 sequence is CASTHRVPYNTIYF. CDR3 in DNA: TGTGCCAGCACCCACAGGGTCCCTTATAACACCATATATTTT.

The J gene is TRBJ2-7, the V gene TRBV6-5; 9 nucleotides match TRBD1. Germline trimming cut 5 bases from V and 6 bases from J; bases unmatched to any gene: 8. The germline V gene encodes CDR1 MNHEY and CDR2 SVGAGI. The CDR3 is 14 amino acids. The CDR3 nucleotides read TGTGCCAGCAGTACGGGACAGGGTTCCCTCGAGCAGTACTTC. Translation gives CASSTGQGSLEQYF.

The rearrangement uses TRBV18 and TRBJ2-2; D is undetermined. Germline values: CDR1 KGHSH, CDR2 LQKENI. V dropped 8 bases and J dropped 0 bases, with 13 bases sitting between them. This CDR3 has 15 amino acids. The CDR3 DNA reads as TGTGCCAGCGGAAACTATCCCGCGAACACCGGGGAGCTGTTTTTT. Translating gives CASGNYPANTGELFF. The full variable domain, completed using reference TRBV18 and TRBJ2-2, is NAGVMQNPRHLVRRRGQEARLRCSPMKGHSHVYWYRQLPEEGLKFMVYLQKENIIDESGMPKERFSAEFPKEGPSILRIQQVVRGDSAAYFCASGNYPANTGELFFGEGSRLTVL.

The rearrangement uses TRBV28 and TRBJ1-2; TRBD1 is a possible D gene (5 bases). CDR1 and CDR2 (germline): MDHEN, SYDVKM. The CDR3 is 15 residues long. The V and J ends lost 7 bases and 1 base respectively, with 16 bases between them. Here the CDR3 reads CASNTGGYGNYGYTF. The CDR3 DNA reads as TGTGCCAGCAACACCGGGGGTTATGGTAACTATGGCTACACCTTC.